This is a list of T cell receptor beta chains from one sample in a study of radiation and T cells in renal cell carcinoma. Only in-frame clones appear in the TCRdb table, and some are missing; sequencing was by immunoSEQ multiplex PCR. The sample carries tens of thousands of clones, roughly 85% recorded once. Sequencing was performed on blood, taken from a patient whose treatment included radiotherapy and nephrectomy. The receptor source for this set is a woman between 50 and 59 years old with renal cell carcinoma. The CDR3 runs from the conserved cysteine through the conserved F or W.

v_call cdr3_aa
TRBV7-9 CASSLEILANYGYTF
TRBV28 CASSLGRFEQYF
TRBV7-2 CASNPFQGNTEAFF
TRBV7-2 CASSPGNTGELFF
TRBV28 CASRGSGNTIYF
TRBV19 CASKTGRVGTEAFF
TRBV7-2 CASSLRWGQRDGEQYF
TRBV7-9 CASSREQGASEQYF
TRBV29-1 CSGATGYNEQFF
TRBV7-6 CASSLVLGGGTEAFF
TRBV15 CATSIEWGGAYEQYF
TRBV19 CASSTQEGGIRDEQYF
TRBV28 CACSGDSGGYF
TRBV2 CASRLDRAYNSPLHF
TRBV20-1 CSARGTEAFF
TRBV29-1 CSVEGSSRLYGYTF
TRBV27 CASTGGYNEQFF
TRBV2 CASSLRGSGLRTEAFF
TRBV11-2 CASSQTDLNTEAFF
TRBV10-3 CAIRNETGINTGELFF
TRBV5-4 CASSLEQRDYGYTF
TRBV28 CASSLLESSYNEQFF
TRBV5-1 CASSSTSGSQWETQYF
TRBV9 CASSVRGGAGTGELFF
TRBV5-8 CASSLQGVKHYGYTF
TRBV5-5 CASILKGGQETQYF
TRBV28 CASSFGQAPLYTF
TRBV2 CASSADRGEWPQHF
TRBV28 CASNGFYEQYF
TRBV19 CASSIRGRTSEAFF
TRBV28 CASSRHNSPLHF
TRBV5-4 CASSFRDRGHEQYF
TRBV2 CASTDMGLQETQYF
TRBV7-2 CANRQSQTGELFF
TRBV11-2 CASSQGIADTQYF
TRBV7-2 CASTTIAGDNTGELFF
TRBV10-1 CASSEGGQGGRGETQYF
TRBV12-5 CASGSEKKVVPTYEQYF
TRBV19 CASSTPGGMYEQYF
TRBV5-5 CASSLAQGGSPLHF
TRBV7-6 CASSPLSGHTGELFF
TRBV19 CASSRVDTIYF
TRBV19 CASSPRGQGLSYEQYF
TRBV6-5 CASSYPGKNQPQHF
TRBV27 CASSAHRTSYEQYF
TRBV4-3 CASSQDLLTGPGANVLTF